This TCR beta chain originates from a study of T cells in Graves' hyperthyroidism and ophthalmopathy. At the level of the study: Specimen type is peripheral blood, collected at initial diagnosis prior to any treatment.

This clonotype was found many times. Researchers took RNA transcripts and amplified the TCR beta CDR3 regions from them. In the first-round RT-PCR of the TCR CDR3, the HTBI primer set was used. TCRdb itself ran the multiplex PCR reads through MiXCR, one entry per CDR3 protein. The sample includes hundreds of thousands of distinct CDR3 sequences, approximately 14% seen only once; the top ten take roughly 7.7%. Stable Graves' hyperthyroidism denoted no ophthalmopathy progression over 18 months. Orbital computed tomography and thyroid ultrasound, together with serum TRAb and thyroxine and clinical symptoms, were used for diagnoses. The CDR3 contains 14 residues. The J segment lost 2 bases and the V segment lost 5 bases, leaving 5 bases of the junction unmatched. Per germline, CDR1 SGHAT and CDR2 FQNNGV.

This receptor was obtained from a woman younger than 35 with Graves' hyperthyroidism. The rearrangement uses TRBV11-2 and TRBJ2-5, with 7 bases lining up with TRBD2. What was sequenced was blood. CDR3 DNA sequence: TGTGCCAGCAGCCAGGGAGGGTGGCAAGAGACCCAGTACTTC. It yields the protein CASSQGGWQETQYF.